The 10 T cell receptor beta chains reported below all come from one sample, sequenced in a study of glioma-infiltrating T cells after dendritic cell vaccination. Only in-frame clones appear in the TCRdb table, and some are missing; sequencing was by immunoSEQ multiplex PCR. The table records fewer than 100,000 clones, about nine tenths of them present only once. The sequencing used blood, collected before dendritic cell vaccination. Receptor source: a human donor with glioblastoma.

The chain combines TRBV4-3 with TRBJ1-6; a weak D match, TRBD1 (6 bases). V was clipped by 0 bases and J by 6 bases, with 6 bases between them. Germline V gene sequence: CDR1 LGHNA, CDR2 YSLEER. The CDR3 consists of 14 residues. CDR3 loop: CASSQDRGNSPLHF. The CDR3 coding sequence is TGCGCCAGCAGCCAAGACAGGGGTAATTCACCCCTCCACTTT.

J is TRBJ1-1 and V is TRBV6-1; no firm D call. From germline, CDR1 is MNHNS and CDR2 SASEGT. Trimming left V 4 bases short and J 3 bases short, with 9 bases between. This CDR3 is built from 13 residues. The DNA for the CDR3 is TGTGCCAGCAGTGGGGAGATATACACTGAAGCTTTCTTT. Its translation: CASSGEIYTEAFF.

The V and J genes are TRBV7-2 and TRBJ2-3; possibly TRBD2 for D (6 bases). Trimming stripped 1 base from V and 5 bases from J, with 13 bases between. Germline-derived CDR1 and CDR2 are SGHTA and FQGNSA. The CDR3 has 15 residues. This chain's CDR3 is CASSLEYVGGDTQYF. The CDR3 coding sequence is TGTGCCAGCAGCTTAGAATACGTGGGGGGAGATACGCAGTATTTT.

The chain uses TRBV5-1 and TRBJ2-7; a weak D match, TRBD1 (6 bases). Germline-derived CDR1 and CDR2 are SGHRS and YFSETQ. Trimming stripped 4 bases from V and 3 bases from J, with 14 bases between. The CDR3 has 14 amino acids. The CDR3 loop is CASSHENRDYEQYF. The DNA of the CDR3 is TGCGCCAGCAGCCATGAAAACAGGGACTACGAGCAGTACTTC.

The chain's CDR3 is CASSVGEGSTDTQYF. The CDR3 region has the DNA TGTGCCAGCAGCGTAGGAGAGGGAAGCACAGATACGCAGTATTTT. The V gene is TRBV9, the J gene TRBJ2-3, with D possibly matching TRBD2 (5 bases). V lost 0 bases to trimming and J lost 0 bases, with 8 bases between them. The CDR3 covers 15 residues. Germline V CDR1 and CDR2: SGDLS, YYNGEE.

V gene TRBV6-5 combines with J gene TRBJ2-7, with D perhaps matching TRBD1 (5 bases). Trimming took off 5 bases at V and 1 base at J, with 6 bases between the two ends. This CDR3 has 12 residues. CDR1 is MNHEY, CDR2 SVGAGI, per germline. CDR3 loop: CASSPGSYEQYF. The CDR3 nucleotides read TGTGCCAGCAGTCCAGGGTCCTACGAGCAGTACTTC.

The V and J genes are TRBV5-1 and TRBJ2-1, with 9 bases that match TRBD2. The CDR3 has 16 residues. Germline CDR1 is SGHRS and CDR2 is YFSETQ. Losses at the gene ends were 1 base for V and 6 bases for J; bases not matched to a gene: 8. The chain's CDR3 is CASSLISGSNSNEQFF. The CDR3 DNA sequence: TGCGCCAGCAGCTTGATTAGCGGGAGTAATTCCAATGAGCAGTTCTTC. Together with reference TRBV5-1 and TRBJ2-1, the CDR3 gives the full variable domain: KAGVTQTPRYLIKTRGQQVTLSCSPISGHRSVSWYQQTPGQGLQFLFEYFSETQRNKGNFPGRFSGRQFSNSRSEMNVSTLELGDSALYLCASSLISGSNSNEQFFGPGTRLTVL.

The chain joins TRBV15 to TRBJ2-2; TRBD2 agrees at 11 bases. This CDR3 has 14 residues. Trimming took 4 bases from V and 7 from J; bases not matched to a gene: 2. Germline loops: CDR1 LNHNV, CDR2 YYDKDF (reference sequence). CDR3 amino acids: CATSNLAGGGELFF. The CDR3 coding sequence is TGTGCCACCAGCAATCTAGCGGGAGGCGGGGAGCTGTTTTTT.

CDR3 residues: CASSPRQGAGEKLFF. CDR3 in DNA: TGTGCCAGCAGCCCGCGACAGGGGGCGGGTGAAAAACTGTTTTTT. V is TRBV5-4 and J is TRBJ1-4; 10 bases line up with TRBD1. Per the germline V gene, CDR1 is SGHNT and CDR2 is YYREEE (reference sequence). The trim removed 4 bases at V and 7 bases at J, leaving 7 bases unmatched. CDR3 length: 15 amino acids.

The chain links TRBV28 to TRBJ1-2; a weak D match, TRBD1 (6 bases). Germline V CDR1 and CDR2: MDHEN, SYDVKM. V dropped 0 bases and J dropped 3 bases, with 14 bases sitting between them. The CDR3 spans 16 residues. CDR3 amino acids: CASSLWAGAKHYGYTF. The CDR3 bases are TGTGCCAGCAGTTTATGGGCAGGGGCGAAGCACTATGGCTACACCTTC.